The 6 T cell receptor beta chains below come from one sample, sequenced in a study of cytomegalovirus exposure and HLA in healthy donors. The study ran its PCR with 60 Vbeta and 13 Jbeta primers. Produced via immunoSEQ multiplex PCR; TCRdb's table is partial and in-frame only. The table shows some 170,000 clones, with roughly 79% occurring only once. Sequenced: PBMCs. The receptors were sampled from a young man in good health and CMV-seropositive.

The V and J genes are TRBV4-1 and TRBJ2-5; D unresolved. This CDR3 has 13 residues. Germline CDR1 reads MGHRA; CDR2 reads YSYEKL. The V end lost 4 bases, the J end lost 2 bases, and 8 bases lay between the germline ends. CDR3: CASSRAVQETQYF. CDR3 coding DNA: TGCGCCAGCAGCCGGGCCGTACAAGAGACCCAGTACTTC.

The V and J genes are TRBV6-6 and TRBJ2-5; no definite D call. The CDR3 totals 14 residues. Germline V gives CDR1 MNHNY, CDR2 SVGAGI (reference sequence). Trimming stripped 5 bases from V and 4 bases from J, with 14 bases between. The CDR3 spells CASSHPVVAETQYF. CDR3 nucleotide sequence: TGTGCCAGCAGTCACCCCGTGGTAGCAGAGACCCAGTACTTC.

Remarks on this clone: The sample carries other DNA sequences with the same CDR3. The chain links TRBV7-6 to TRBJ2-1; 7 bases are shared with TRBD1. This CDR3 spans 13 amino acids. Germline V gene sequence: CDR1 SGHVS, CDR2 FNYEAQ. V shed 4 bases and J 5 bases; nucleotides not matched to a gene: 2. CDR3 sequence reads: CASSSTGDNEQFF. Here the CDR3 DNA reads TGTGCCAGCAGCTCTACAGGGGACAATGAGCAGTTCTTC.

This chain connects TRBV1 to TRBJ2-5; the D call in the table, TRBD1, was not verified against the DNA. TRBV1 is a documented pseudogene. The CDR3 extends over 17 amino acids. The CDR3 here is CTSSQIERQGALETQYF. The CDR3 DNA follows: TGCACCAGCAGCCAGATAGAGCGGCAGGGGGCTTTGGAGACCCAGTACTTC.

CDR3 sequence reads: CASAGGRRYEQYF. DNA for the CDR3: TGTGCCTCCGCGGGGGGTAGACGCTACGAGCAGTACTTC. V gene TRBV28 combines with J gene TRBJ2-7; 8 bases fit TRBD2. The ends lost 11 bases at V and 3 bases at J; junction bases unmatched: 9. Germline V CDR1 and CDR2: MDHEN, SYDVKM. The CDR3 consists of 13 residues.

This chain connects TRBV5-6 to TRBJ1-5, with 8 bases identical to TRBD1. Germline V gives CDR1 SGHDT, CDR2 YYEEEE. The CDR3 spans 15 residues. The J segment lost 3 bases and the V segment lost 4 bases, leaving 6 bases of the junction unmatched. This CDR3 is CASSLGTGPNQPQHF. The CDR3 region has the DNA TGTGCCAGCAGCCTAGGGACAGGCCCCAATCAGCCCCAGCATTTT. The whole variable domain, remainder taken from reference TRBV5-6 and TRBJ1-5, is DAGVTQSPTHLIKTRGQQVTLRCSPKSGHDTVSWYQQALGQGPQFIFQYYEEEERQRGNFPDRFSGHQFPNYSSELNVNALLLGDSALYLCASSLGTGPNQPQHFGDGTRLSIL.